This TCR beta chain was captured in a study of T cell repertoires in cytomegalovirus infection. The sample holds many counts of this clonotype. The antigen is unknown. The ends lost 4 bases at V and 4 bases at J; junction bases unmatched: 6. The CDR3 has 14 residues. Germline CDR1 reads SGHAT; CDR2 reads FQDESV (reference sequence). Points from the study as a whole: Clonotype analysis showed dominance of the ex vivo response by HLA-C-restricted CMV-specific TCR beta clonotypes.

In TCRdb, the reads were re-called with MiXCR into one record per CDR3 protein. The sample gives over 300,000 distinct CDR3 sequences, over 7.5% of which show up once; 4.3% is in the top ten. This chain connects TRBV11-1 to TRBJ1-1; the match to TRBD1 covers 7 bases. Specimen: PBMCs. The sequence was collected from a human donor in good health (CMV status not recorded). Some clones in this sample may be carry-over from other donors' samples. The CDR3 DNA reads as TGTGCCAGCAGCTCAAGACAGGGACCCACTGAAGCTTTCTTT. Protein product: CASSSRQGPTEAFF.